The entry that follows covers one TCR beta chain sequence. The target antigen is unknown. Random hexamers were used to reverse transcribe an amount of roughly 0.45 to 1 ug RNA. In TCRdb, the immunoSEQ multiplex PCR reads were re-called with MiXCR into one record per CDR3 protein. The data hold roughly 200,000 distinct CDR3 sequences, with about 94% observed a single time. These data come from a study of CD8 T cells in Susac syndrome. The V end lost 3 bases, the J end lost 4 bases, and 7 bases lay between the germline ends. CDR1 SGHRS and CDR2 YFSETQ come from the germline V gene. The CDR3 has 12 amino acids. Study findings and constraints: By the study's own acknowledgment, its TCR sequencing and HLA analysis included relatively few individuals.

TEMRA cells were FACS-enriched, while CD8+ and CD4+ T cells were negatively isolated. Input material: CD4+ T cells from PBMCs. The chain carries TRBV5-1 and TRBJ1-2, with D uncertain. The source of this sequence is a human donor with multiple sclerosis. DNA for the CDR3: TGCGCCAGCAGCTGGAAGAGCTATGGCTACACCTTC. Translated, it gives CASSWKSYGYTF.